These 16 T cell receptor beta chains were all obtained from the same sample, sequenced in a study of T cell repertoires in cytomegalovirus infection. MiXCR was run by TCRdb on the reads, yielding one entry per CDR3 protein. The sample has approximately 170,000 distinct CDR3 sequences; 15% to 20% are singletons. The sample comprised CD8+ T cells from PBMCs. These receptors originate from a human donor in good health (CMV status not recorded). Some clones in this sample may be carry-over from other donors' samples.

This clonotype was seen a few times. V usage is TRBV6-2 or TRBV6-3 and J usage is TRBJ2-1; D call uncertain. V shed 7 bases and J shed 6 bases, with 13 bases lying between them. This CDR3 contains 13 residues. Per germline, CDR1 MNHEY and CDR2 SVGEGT. The CDR3 DNA is TGTGCCAGCACTATCGGAGTAGGCAATGAGCAGTTCTTC. This encodes CASTIGVGNEQFF.

This clonotype was counted many times. V is TRBV7-9 and J is TRBJ2-3; D gene ambiguous. Looked up from germline, CDR1 is SEHNR and CDR2 is FQNEAQ (reference sequence). This CDR3 has 12 residues. V was shortened by 6 bases and J by 5 bases, with 9 bases between the two germline ends. The CDR3 region has the DNA TGTGCCAGCAGTTTTAGGGAAGATACGCAGTATTTT. It codes for CASSFREDTQYF.

The J gene is TRBJ2-1, the V gene TRBV14; 9 bases fit TRBD2. V gave up 0 bases and J gave up 2 bases; unmatched junction bases: 8. The CDR3 is 18 residues long. Germline CDR1 reads SGHDN; CDR2 reads FVKESK. CDR3 residues: CASSQERRLAGTYNEQFF. CDR3 sequence (DNA): TGTGCCAGCAGCCAAGAGCGTCGTCTAGCGGGGACCTACAATGAGCAGTTCTTC.

The table lists this clonotype with a few counts. This chain uses TRBV4-3 with TRBJ2-4; 9 positions agree with TRBD2. The V gene end was trimmed by 5 bases and the J gene end by 0 bases; junction bases not matched to a gene: 2. CDR3 length: 15 amino acids. The germline V gene encodes CDR1 LGHNA and CDR2 YSLEER. The CDR3 protein is CASSAGLAAKNIQYF. CDR3 nucleotide sequence: TGCGCCAGCAGCGCGGGACTAGCAGCCAAAAACATTCAGTACTTC.

This clonotype was seen only a few times. The chain couples TRBV6-1 to TRBJ2-3; perhaps TRBD2 as D (5 bases). The CDR3 covers 15 residues. Germline-derived CDR1 and CDR2 are MNHNS and SASEGT. V dropped 3 bases and J dropped 3 bases, with 13 bases sitting between them. The CDR3 DNA reads as TGTGCCAGCAGTGATACCGTCTCGGGGACAGATACGCAGTATTTT. Its translation is CASSDTVSGTDTQYF.

This clonotype was seen a handful of times. The chain carries TRBV28 and TRBJ2-7; no firm D call. V shed 1 base and J shed 2 bases, with 9 bases lying between them. Germline V gene data show CDR1 as MDHEN and CDR2 as SYDVKM. The CDR3 is 14 amino acids. The CDR3 nucleotides are TGTGCCAGCAGTTTATACAACAGACCCTACGAGCAGTACTTC. Translation gives CASSLYNRPYEQYF.

This clonotype appeared a few times. The chain employs TRBV7-9 and TRBJ2-1, with D unclear. Germline-derived CDR1 and CDR2 are SEHNR and FQNEAQ (reference sequence). The V gene lost 8 bases and the J gene lost 7 bases, with 12 bases spanning the gap. CDR3 size: 12 residues. The CDR3 here is CASQPGRNEQFF. The CDR3 DNA reads as TGTGCCAGCCAACCTGGCAGAAATGAGCAGTTCTTC.

This clonotype was detected a few times. This chain links TRBV15 with TRBJ2-7; TRBD1 matches 8 bases. The CDR3 length is 12 residues. CDR1 and CDR2 from the germline V gene are LNHNV and YYDKDF (reference sequence). V lost 8 bases and J lost 5; bases outside the gene matches: 5. CDR3 in DNA: TGTGCCACCTCGGACAGGGACGACGAGCAGTACTTC. Translating gives CATSDRDDEQYF.

The chain recombines TRBV7-9 with TRBJ1-1; the D is unclear. The germline V gene encodes CDR1 SEHNR and CDR2 FQNEAQ (reference sequence). The CDR3 runs to 16 residues. Trimming left V 5 bases short and J 3 bases short, with 19 bases between. This CDR3 is CASSPELAGPYTEAFF. As DNA, the CDR3 is TGTGCCAGCAGCCCCGAGCTAGCCGGTCCCTACACTGAAGCTTTCTTT.

The table lists this clonotype with a few counts. This rearrangement joins TRBV7-2 to TRBJ1-6, with a weak D call TRBD1 (6 bases). Looked up from germline, CDR1 is SGHTA and CDR2 is FQGNSA. V was trimmed by 5 bases and J by 10 bases, leaving 15 bases between them. CDR3 length: 14 amino acids. The CDR3 spells CASSTISRGSPLHF. The CDR3 coding sequence is TGTGCCAGCAGCACTATCTCCAGGGGATCACCCCTCCACTTT.

There are a few counts of this clonotype. Here the CDR3 reads CASSPPLPRETQYF. The CDR3 DNA reads as TGTGCCAGCAGTCCCCCCCTCCCCCGGGAGACCCAGTACTTC. This rearrangement joins TRBV28 to TRBJ2-5; D is unresolved. The length of the CDR3 is 14 residues. CDR1 MDHEN and CDR2 SYDVKM come from the germline V gene. V lost 5 bases, J lost 5 bases, and 15 bases lay in between.

This clonotype came up a few times. The chain couples TRBV7-6 to TRBJ1-2; no clear D. With 1 base removed from V and 6 bases from J, the gap between germline ends came to 6 bases. CDR3 length: 12 residues. Germline CDR1 and CDR2: SGHVS and FNYEAQ. DNA for the CDR3: TGTGCCAGCAGCTTAGTACTTAATGGCTACACCTTC. It is translated as CASSLVLNGYTF.

The CDR3 sequence is CASSQEALPSSYNEQFF. Written as DNA, the CDR3 is TGCGCCAGCAGCCAAGAGGCCTTGCCGAGCTCCTACAATGAGCAGTTCTTC. This chain connects TRBV4-1 to TRBJ2-1, with no clear D. V was trimmed by 0 bases and J by 0 bases, leaving 12 bases between them. The germline gives CDR1 MGHRA, CDR2 YSYEKL. The CDR3 loop spans 17 amino acids.

This clonotype was picked up a small number of times. The chain joins TRBV5-1 to TRBJ2-1; TRBD2 matches 7 bases. Germline V gives CDR1 SGHRS, CDR2 YFSETQ. This CDR3 comprises 14 residues. The V gene end was trimmed by 7 bases and the J gene end by 10 bases; junction bases not matched to a gene: 14. CDR3 sequence: CASWGGSRNGEQFF. CDR3 nucleotide sequence: TGCGCCAGCTGGGGGGGATCCCGAAATGGAGAGCAGTTCTTC.

The V call is TRBV10-3, the J call TRBJ1-1; no definite D call. This CDR3 comprises 15 residues. The germline CDR1 and CDR2 sequences are ENHRY and SYGVKD. V was trimmed by 2 bases and J by 1 base, leaving 11 bases between them. The CDR3 here is CAISEPDKKNTEAFF. The DNA for the CDR3 is TGTGCCATCAGTGAGCCCGATAAAAAGAACACTGAAGCTTTCTTT.

This clonotype is a singleton in its sample. The chain employs TRBV6-6 and TRBJ2-2, with TRBD2 matching over 13 bases. The CDR3 has 15 amino acids. Germline-derived CDR1 and CDR2 are MNHNY and SVGAGI (reference sequence). After removal of 5 bases from V and 3 bases from J, the junction contained 0 bases not matched to a gene. The CDR3 sequence is CASSGLAGDTGELFF. CDR3 coding DNA: TGTGCCAGCAGTGGACTAGCGGGGGACACCGGGGAGCTGTTTTTT.